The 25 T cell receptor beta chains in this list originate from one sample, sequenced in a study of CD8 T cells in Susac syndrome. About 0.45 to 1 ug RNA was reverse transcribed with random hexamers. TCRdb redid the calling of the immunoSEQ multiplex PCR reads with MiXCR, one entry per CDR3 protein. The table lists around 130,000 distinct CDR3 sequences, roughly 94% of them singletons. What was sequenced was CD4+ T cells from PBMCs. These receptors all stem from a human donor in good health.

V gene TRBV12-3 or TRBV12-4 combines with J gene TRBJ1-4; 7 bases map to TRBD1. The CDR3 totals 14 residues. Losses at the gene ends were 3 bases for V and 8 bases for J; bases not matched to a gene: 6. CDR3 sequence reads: CASSFEGTEEKLFF. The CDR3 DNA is TGTGCCAGCAGTTTTGAAGGGACAGAAGAAAAACTGTTTTTT.

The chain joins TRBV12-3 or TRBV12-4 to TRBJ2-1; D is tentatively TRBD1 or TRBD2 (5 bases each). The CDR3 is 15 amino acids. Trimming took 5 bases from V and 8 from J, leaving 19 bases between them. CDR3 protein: CASSPLWGIRDEQFF. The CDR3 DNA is TGTGCCAGCAGTCCCCTGTGGGGGATTCGGGATGAGCAGTTCTTC.

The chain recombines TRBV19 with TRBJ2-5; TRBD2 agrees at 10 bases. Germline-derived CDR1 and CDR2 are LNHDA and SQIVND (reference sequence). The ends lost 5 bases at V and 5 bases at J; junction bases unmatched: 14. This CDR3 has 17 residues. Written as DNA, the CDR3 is TGTGCCAGTAGTCCTGGGTCTAGCGGGAGTGGATGGGAGACCCAGTACTTC. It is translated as CASSPGSSGSGWETQYF.

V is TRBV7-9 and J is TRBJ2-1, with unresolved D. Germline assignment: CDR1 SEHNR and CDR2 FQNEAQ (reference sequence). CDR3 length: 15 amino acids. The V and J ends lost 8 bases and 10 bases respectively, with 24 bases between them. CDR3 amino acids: CASFITTGRPREQFF. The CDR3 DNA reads TGTGCCAGCTTCATAACGACCGGCAGGCCCAGGGAGCAGTTCTTC.

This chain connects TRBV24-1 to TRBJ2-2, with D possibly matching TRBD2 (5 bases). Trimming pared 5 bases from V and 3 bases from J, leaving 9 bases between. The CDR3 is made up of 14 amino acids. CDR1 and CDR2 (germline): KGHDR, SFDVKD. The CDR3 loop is CATSGTRDTGELFF. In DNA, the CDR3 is TGTGCCACCAGTGGAACTAGGGACACCGGGGAGCTGTTTTTT.

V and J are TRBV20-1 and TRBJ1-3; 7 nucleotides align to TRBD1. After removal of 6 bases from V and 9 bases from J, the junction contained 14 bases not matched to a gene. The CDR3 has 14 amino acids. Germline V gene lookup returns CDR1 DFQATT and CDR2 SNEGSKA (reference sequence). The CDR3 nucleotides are TGCAGTGCCGTAACGGGACAGTGGCGAAGCACCATATATTTT. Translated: CSAVTGQWRSTIYF.

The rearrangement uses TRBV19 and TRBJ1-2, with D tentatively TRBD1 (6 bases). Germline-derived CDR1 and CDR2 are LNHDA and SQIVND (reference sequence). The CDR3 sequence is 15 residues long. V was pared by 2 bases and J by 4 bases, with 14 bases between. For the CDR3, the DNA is TGTGCCAGTAGTATACCTGGGGGGCGCGGCTATGGCTACACCTTC. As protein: CASSIPGGRGYGYTF.

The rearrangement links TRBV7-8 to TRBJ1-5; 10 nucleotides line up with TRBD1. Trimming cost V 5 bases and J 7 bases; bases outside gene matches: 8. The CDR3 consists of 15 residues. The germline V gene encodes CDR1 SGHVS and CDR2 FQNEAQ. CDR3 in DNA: TGTGCCAGCAGCCTAGGGACAGGGGATGGACAGCCCCAGCATTTT. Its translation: CASSLGTGDGQPQHF.

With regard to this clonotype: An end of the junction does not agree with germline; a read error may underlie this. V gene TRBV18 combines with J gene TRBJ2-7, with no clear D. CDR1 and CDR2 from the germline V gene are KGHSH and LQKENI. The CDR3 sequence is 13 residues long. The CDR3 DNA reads TGTACCAGCTCACCTTCAGCTCTAAACGAGCAGTACTTC. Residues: CTSSPSALNEQYF.

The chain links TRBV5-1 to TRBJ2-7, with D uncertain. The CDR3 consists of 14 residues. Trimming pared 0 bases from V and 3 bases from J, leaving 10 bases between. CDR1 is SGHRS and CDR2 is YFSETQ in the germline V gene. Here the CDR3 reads CASSLGQEFYEQYF. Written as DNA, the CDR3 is TGCGCCAGCAGCTTGGGCCAGGAGTTCTACGAGCAGTACTTC.

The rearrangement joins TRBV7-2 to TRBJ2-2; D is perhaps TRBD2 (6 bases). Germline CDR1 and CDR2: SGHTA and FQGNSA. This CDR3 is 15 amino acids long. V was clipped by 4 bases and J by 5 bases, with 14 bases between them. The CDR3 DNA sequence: TGTGCCAGCAGCTACGGGACTCTATTAACCGGGGAGCTGTTTTTT. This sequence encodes CASSYGTLLTGELFF.

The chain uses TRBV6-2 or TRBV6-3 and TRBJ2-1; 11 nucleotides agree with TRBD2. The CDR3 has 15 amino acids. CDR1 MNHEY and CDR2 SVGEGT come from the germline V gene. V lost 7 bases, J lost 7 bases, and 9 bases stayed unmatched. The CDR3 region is CASIRVAGGPNEQFF. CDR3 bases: TGTGCCAGCATCCGAGTAGCGGGAGGGCCGAATGAGCAGTTCTTC.

The chain's CDR3 is CASSLAAGSKPYEQYF. The DNA for the CDR3 is TGTGCCAGCAGCTTGGCCGCGGGAAGTAAACCTTACGAGCAGTACTTC. This sequence joins TRBV5-6 and TRBJ2-7, with a tentative D call TRBD2 (6 bases). CDR1 and CDR2 (germline): SGHDT, YYEEEE. This CDR3 comprises 16 residues. V lost 0 bases to trimming and J lost 4 bases, with 17 bases between them. The whole variable domain, remainder taken from reference TRBV5-6 and TRBJ2-7, is DAGVTQSPTHLIKTRGQQVTLRCSPKSGHDTVSWYQQALGQGPQFIFQYYEEEERQRGNFPDRFSGHQFPNYSSELNVNALLLGDSALYLCASSLAAGSKPYEQYFGPGTRLTVT.

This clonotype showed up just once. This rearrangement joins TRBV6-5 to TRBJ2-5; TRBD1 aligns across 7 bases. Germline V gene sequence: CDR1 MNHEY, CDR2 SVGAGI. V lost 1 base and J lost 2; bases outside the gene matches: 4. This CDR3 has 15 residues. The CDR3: CASSYFQTGQETQYF. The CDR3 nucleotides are TGTGCCAGCAGTTACTTCCAGACAGGGCAAGAGACCCAGTACTTC.

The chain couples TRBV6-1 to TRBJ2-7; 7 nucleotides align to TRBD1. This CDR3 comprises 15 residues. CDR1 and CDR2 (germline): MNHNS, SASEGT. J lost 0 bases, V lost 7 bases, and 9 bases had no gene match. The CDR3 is CASIDGTASSYEQYF. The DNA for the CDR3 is TGTGCCAGCATAGACGGGACAGCTAGCTCCTACGAGCAGTACTTC.

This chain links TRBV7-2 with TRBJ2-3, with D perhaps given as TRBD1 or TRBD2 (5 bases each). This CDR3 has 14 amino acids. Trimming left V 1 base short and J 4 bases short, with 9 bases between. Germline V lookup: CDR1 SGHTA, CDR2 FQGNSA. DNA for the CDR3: TGTGCCAGCAGCTTAGGTGGGACCGCAGATACGCAGTATTTT. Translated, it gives CASSLGGTADTQYF.

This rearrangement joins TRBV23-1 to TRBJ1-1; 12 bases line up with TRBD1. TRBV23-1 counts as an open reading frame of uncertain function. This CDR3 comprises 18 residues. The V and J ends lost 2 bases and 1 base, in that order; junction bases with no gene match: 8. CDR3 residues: CASSQHTGTGGRNTEAFF. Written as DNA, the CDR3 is TGCGCCAGCAGTCAACACACCGGGACAGGGGGCCGGAACACTGAAGCTTTCTTT.

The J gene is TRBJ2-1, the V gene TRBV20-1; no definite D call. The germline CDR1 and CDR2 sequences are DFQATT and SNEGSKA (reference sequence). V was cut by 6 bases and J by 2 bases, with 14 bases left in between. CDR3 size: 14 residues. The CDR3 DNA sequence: TGCAGTGCGCCGTCCGGAACTACCTACAATGAGCAGTTCTTC. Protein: CSAPSGTTYNEQFF.

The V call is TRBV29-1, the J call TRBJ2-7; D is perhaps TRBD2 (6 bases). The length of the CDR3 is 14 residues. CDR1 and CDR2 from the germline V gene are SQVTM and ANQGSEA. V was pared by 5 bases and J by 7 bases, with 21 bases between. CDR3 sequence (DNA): TGCAGCGTTAGCGGCTCCGGGACTCCCCTGGAGCAGTACTTC. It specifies CSVSGSGTPLEQYF.

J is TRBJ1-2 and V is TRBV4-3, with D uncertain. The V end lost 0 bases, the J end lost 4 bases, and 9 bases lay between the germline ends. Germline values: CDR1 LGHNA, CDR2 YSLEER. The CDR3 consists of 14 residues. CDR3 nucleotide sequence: TGCGCCAGCAGCCAAGATCGGAGCCTCTATGGCTACACCTTC. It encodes CASSQDRSLYGYTF.

Here the CDR3 reads CASSLVGSGSSYEQYF. The CDR3 DNA sequence: TGTGCCAGCAGCTTAGTAGGTAGCGGTAGCTCCTACGAGCAGTACTTC. The chain links TRBV11-2 to TRBJ2-7; D is possibly TRBD2 (6 bases). The CDR3 is 16 amino acids. Per the germline V gene, CDR1 is SGHAT and CDR2 is FQNNGV. The V gene lost 1 base and the J gene lost 0 bases, with 13 bases spanning the gap.

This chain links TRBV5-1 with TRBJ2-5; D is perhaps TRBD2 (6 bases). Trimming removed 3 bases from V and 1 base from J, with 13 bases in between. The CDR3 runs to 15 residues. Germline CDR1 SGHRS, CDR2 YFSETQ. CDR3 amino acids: CASSYQTSAQETQYF. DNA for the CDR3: TGCGCCAGCAGCTACCAGACTAGTGCCCAAGAGACCCAGTACTTC.

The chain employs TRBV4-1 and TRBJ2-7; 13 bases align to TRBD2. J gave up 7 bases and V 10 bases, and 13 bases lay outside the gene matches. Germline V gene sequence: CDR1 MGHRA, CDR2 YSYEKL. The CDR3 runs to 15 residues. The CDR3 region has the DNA TGCGCCAACGGACTAGCGGGAGAAAAACAGGGTGAGCAGTACTTC. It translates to CANGLAGEKQGEQYF.

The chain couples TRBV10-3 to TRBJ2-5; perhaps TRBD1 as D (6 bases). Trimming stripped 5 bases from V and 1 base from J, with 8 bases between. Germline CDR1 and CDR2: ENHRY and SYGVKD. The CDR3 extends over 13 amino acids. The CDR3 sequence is CAISTGPQETQYF. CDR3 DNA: TGTGCCATCAGTACAGGGCCCCAAGAGACCCAGTACTTC.

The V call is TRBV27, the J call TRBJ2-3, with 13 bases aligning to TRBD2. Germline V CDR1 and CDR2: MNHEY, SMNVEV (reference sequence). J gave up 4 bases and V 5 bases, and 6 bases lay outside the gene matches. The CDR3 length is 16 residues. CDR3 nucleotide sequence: TGTGCCAGCAGTCTAAGACTAGCGGGAGGCGCAGATACGCAGTATTTT. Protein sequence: CASSLRLAGGADTQYF.